This T cell receptor beta chain came from a study of shared clonotypes between healthy human individuals (dated by TCRdb to 2018 to 2020). Regarding the complete study: The cohort included three men and a couple of women between 18 and 49 years of age. Libraries were prepared and TCR repertoires were sequenced by different laboratories using diverse techniques, in order to increase sequencing depth and limit assay-specific biases. Between about 0.8 and 9 billion PBMCs per donor were obtained by leukapheresis. To estimate repertoire size and how much clonotypes are shared between individuals, the study performed deep sequencing of blood TCR repertoires from roughly five healthy adults. For each donor, three plates each were used for CD4 naive and CD4 memory, two plates were used for CD8 naive, and one plate was used for CD8 memory.

On this clone: Which antigen it targets is not known. No base qualities exist here, and no much larger clone lies one base off it.

V is pared back by 6 bases and J by 7 bases, with 13 bases lying between the germline termini. The CDR3 holds 11 amino acids from the cysteine to the phenylalanine. The retained sequence is limited to the CDR3, 33 bases, with the frame set at the first base. The germline V gene (reference sequence) yields GTSNPN for CDR1 and SVGIG for CDR2. Using the deep immunoSEQ assay, multiplex PCR amplified TCR CDR3 regions from genomic DNA. For each cell subset, the extracted genomic DNA was distributed evenly across all wells of several immunoSEQ 96-well plates, and each plate served as one replicate. For sorted subsets, approximately 190 ng of genomic DNA, equivalent to roughly 33,000 T cell genomes, went into each replicate PCR. Purified libraries were measured with a Qubit 3.0 fluorometer, size-checked on a Bioanalyzer 2100, and measured again with the KAPA Library Quantification kit. Every immunoSEQ 96-well plate was sequenced on a dedicated single-read 150-cycle Illumina NextSeq 550 flow cell. The authors' analysis ran thus. Because the immunoSEQ output held only junctional sequences and lacked quality scores, the filtering could not match the filtering applied to full-length reads. To assign V/J genes and CDR3, sequences were annotated against IMGT germline references using PyIR, a Python wrapper for IgBLAST v1.9. Reads were filtered out if the reads had weak V/J assignments (E-value above 1e-6), no CDR3, stop codons, out-of-frame junctions, or ambiguous translated residues. V3J clonotypes were defined by identical inferred V gene, J gene, and CDR3 amino acid sequence. Percentage overlap between repertoires was calculated by dividing the number of shared unique clonotypes by the size of the smaller repertoire. Repertoire richness was assessed with RTK rarefaction, the Chao1 estimator, and Recon v2.1 estimates of unobserved clonotypes. Generation probabilities were computed with OLGA for all TCRbeta clonotypes obtained by the gDNA method from several donors. Here the immuneACCESS table is served through TCRdb, limited to in-frame sequences with V and J called. Missing clones are a known gap in these copies; in checked studies unresolved V genes cover under half, and the rest lacks a known reason. V, J and clone size were drawn from that table, and D and trimming were deduced from the DNA. This sample holds a few million clones; roughly nine tenths were observed only once. The ten largest clonotypes hold 0.11% to 0.15% of the sample.

The paper as a whole reports these results and caveats: Naive subsets generally had larger estimated clonotype richness than memory subsets. Because the study included only a small number of donors, the genetic and exposure-history diversity represented was limited. Rarefaction of sorted-subset datasets indicated incomplete sequencing despite the large sequencing depth. When a handful of donors were compared, the shared fraction of clonotypes was around 5.1% for naive CD4, about 4% for naive CD8, more than 2% for memory CD4, and under 0.5% for memory CD8. Compared with non-shared clonotypes, the clonotypes found in all four sorted-subset donors had higher generation probabilities. Sampling was restricted to blood, and TCR repertoires in tissues likely differ from the TCR repertoires found in blood. Based on pairwise subsampling, the degree of clonotype sharing among donors was expected to be affected by sequencing depth.

The donors were healthy, HIV-negative adults who had no recently reported acute infections or vaccinations. Every donor was a Caucasian adult living in Nashville, Tennessee, USA. CD4+ T cells were enriched through magnetic negative selection, after which naive cells were positively selected on CD45RA and the remaining negative fraction served as the memory subset. Blood was obtained by leukapheresis, after which PBMCs were separated by Ficoll-Histopaque density gradient centrifugation and cryopreserved in liquid nitrogen vapor phase. Analytical flow cytometry was used to check the purity and quantity of each magnetically sorted T cell population. Each sorted fraction had its genomic DNA isolated and then quantified by UV absorbance on a Nanodrop 2000c.

Sequencing was performed on naive CD4+ T cells sorted from blood. Explained via the paper, the cell subset or site label denotes: CD45RA+ positively selected. The rearrangement joined TRBV30 to TRBJ2-7; the D gene cannot be resolved reliably. The origin of this receptor is a man younger than 30 in good health. CDR3 reads: CACRSLGEQYF. In nucleotides, the sequence is TGTGCCTGTCGGAGTTTGGGGGAGCAGTACTTC.